This T cell receptor beta chain was sequenced in a study of shared clonotypes between healthy human individuals. Study-level background: The plates for each donor numbered three CD4 naive, three CD4 memory, two CD8 naive and one CD8 memory.

The naive CD8 subset, CD45RO-negative cells positively selected for CCR7, excluded terminally differentiated effector memory CD45RA+ cells. Adult donors, all healthy and HIV-negative, had no recent acute infections or vaccinations. A word on this clone: Its specificity is not known.

The CDR3 extends over 15 amino acids. CDR1 GTSNPN and CDR2 SVGIG come from the germline V gene (reference sequence). The V gene end was trimmed by 3 bases and the J gene end by 6 bases; junction bases not matched to a gene: 8. Sequencing was performed with immunoSEQ multiplex PCR; in TCRdb, only in-frame clones are kept and a portion is missing. The sample has about 580,000 clones, 95% to 98% seen once. Study-wide findings and caveats: For naive CD4 cells, 4.5% to 6.5% of clonotypes were shared across a handful of donors.

Sequencing was carried out using naive CD8+ T cells sorted from blood. This TCR derives from a man aged 30-40 years in good health. The V call is TRBV30, the J call TRBJ2-1; 10 bases are shared with TRBD2. CDR3 residues: CAWSVASGSFNEQFF. The CDR3 DNA follows: TGTGCCTGGAGCGTAGCTAGCGGGAGTTTCAATGAGCAGTTCTTC.